The 10 T cell receptor beta chains presented below share a single source sample, sequenced in a study of blood T cell repertoires in COVID-19. Assay: immunoSEQ multiplex PCR; the TCRdb copy retains only in-frame clones and omits some. The table includes 350,000 to 400,000 clones, 85% to 90% detected once. The sequenced material came from PBMCs or T cells enriched from blood (not recorded which). These receptors were obtained from a man aged 18 to 30 who had recovered from COVID-19.

V and J are TRBV7-2 and TRBJ2-7; 12 nucleotides align to TRBD2. The CDR3 is 16 residues long. Germline assignment: CDR1 SGHTA and CDR2 FQGNSA. Unmatched junction bases numbered 5, after V lost 1 base and J lost 4 bases. The CDR3 DNA reads TGTGCCAGCAGCTTAGGCTCTAGCGGGAGGGGGTACGAGCAGTACTTC. As protein: CASSLGSSGRGYEQYF.

The chain has TRBV20-1 and TRBJ2-7; TRBD2 aligns across 7 bases. Germline V gene lookup returns CDR1 DFQATT and CDR2 SNEGSKA (reference sequence). This CDR3 is 11 amino acids long. Trimming removed 0 bases from V and 11 bases from J; junction bases left unmatched: 4. CDR3 sequence reads: CSARDGGVEYF. In DNA, the CDR3 is TGCAGTGCTAGAGATGGGGGGGTTGAGTACTTC.

In this sample, this clone turned up once. The rearrangement joins TRBV5-1 to TRBJ2-1, with 8 bases aligning to TRBD2. The J segment lost 5 bases and the V segment lost 6 bases, leaving 10 bases of the junction unmatched. The CDR3 runs 15 residues. Germline lookup yields CDR1 SGHRS and CDR2 YFSETQ. The CDR3 coding sequence is TGCGCCAGCACCCCGAGCGGGGGATATCACAATGAGCAGTTCTTC. As protein: CASTPSGGYHNEQFF.

The V gene is TRBV2, the J gene TRBJ1-5; no clear D gene. Germline V gives CDR1 SNHLY, CDR2 FYNNEI. Trimming shortened V by 6 bases and J by 6 bases, and 15 bases separated the two germline ends. The CDR3 sequence is 14 residues long. This chain's CDR3 is CASRKTFGGQPQHF. The DNA for the CDR3 is TGTGCCAGCAGGAAGACGTTCGGAGGTCAGCCCCAGCATTTT.

This sequence joins TRBV27 and TRBJ2-7, with D possibly TRBD2 on 6 matching bases. The CDR3 spans 14 residues. The V end was cut by 6 bases, the J end by 0 bases, with 12 bases between. Germline CDR1 and CDR2: MNHEY and SMNVEV (reference sequence). As DNA, the CDR3 is TGTGCCAGCAGGACGGGACTCAACTCCTACGAGCAGTACTTC. Encoded protein: CASRTGLNSYEQYF.

The rearrangement links TRBV29-1 to TRBJ2-5; D possibly corresponds to TRBD1 (6 bases). Germline-derived CDR1 and CDR2 are SQVTM and ANQGSEA. V shed 8 bases and J shed 4 bases, with 14 bases lying between them. This CDR3 region has 12 residues. CDR3 in DNA: TGCAGCACCCAACAGGGAACAGAGACCCAGTACTTC. Amino acid sequence: CSTQQGTETQYF.

The V gene is TRBV30, the J gene TRBJ1-2; a weak D match, TRBD1 (5 bases). This CDR3 has 11 residues. Germline loops: CDR1 GTSNPN, CDR2 SVGIG (reference sequence). Between the trimmed V and J ends, which lost 4 bases and 4 bases, there was a span of 7 bases. CDR3 in amino acids: CAWTGGYGYTF. The CDR3 DNA follows: TGTGCCTGGACGGGGGGCTATGGCTACACCTTC. The full variable domain, its missing parts supplied by reference TRBV30 and TRBJ1-2, is SQTIHQWPATLVQPVGSPLSLECTVEGTSNPNLYWYRQAAGRGLQLLFYSVGIGQISSEVPQNLSASRPQDRQFILSSKKLLLSDSGFYLCAWTGGYGYTFGSGTRLTVV.

This sequence joins TRBV19 and TRBJ1-2; 9 bases match TRBD1. CDR1 is LNHDA and CDR2 is SQIVND in the germline V gene (reference sequence). There are 15 residues in the CDR3. J gave up 5 bases and V 4 bases, and 8 bases lay outside the gene matches. CDR3 region: CASSSFRTGDYGYTF. The CDR3 coding sequence is TGTGCCAGTAGTAGTTTCCGGACAGGGGATTATGGCTACACCTTC.

V gene TRBV28 combines with J gene TRBJ2-1; 9 nucleotides match TRBD2. Trimming removed 7 bases from V and 7 bases from J; junction bases left unmatched: 8. Looked up from germline, CDR1 is MDHEN and CDR2 is SYDVKM. CDR3 length: 14 residues. The CDR3 reads CASNGGRASNEQFF. CDR3 sequence (DNA): TGTGCCAGCAACGGCGGGAGGGCAAGTAATGAGCAGTTCTTC.

The chain combines TRBV5-1 with TRBJ1-1, with 7 bases identical to TRBD1. Germline CDR1 and CDR2: SGHRS and YFSETQ. V trimming: 4 bases; J trimming: 1 base; junction bases outside the gene matches: 10. This CDR3 has 16 amino acids. The CDR3 nucleotides read TGCGCCAGCAGCACCGGGACAGAGGGCCCGAACACTGAAGCTTTCTTT. It codes for CASSTGTEGPNTEAFF. The whole variable domain, remainder taken from reference TRBV5-1 and TRBJ1-1, is KAGVTQTPRYLIKTRGQQVTLSCSPISGHRSVSWYQQTPGQGLQFLFEYFSETQRNKGNFPGRFSGRQFSNSRSEMNVSTLELGDSALYLCASSTGTEGPNTEAFFGQGTRLTVV.